A selection of T cell receptor beta chains follows, all from one sample in a study of blood T cell repertoires in COVID-19. Generated by immunoSEQ multiplex PCR, the TCRdb table keeps only in-frame clones and is missing some. The sample yields 70,000 to 80,000 clones, more than 65% seen once. Sequences were obtained from peripheral blood. The source is a man aged 50 or older with acute or convalescent COVID-19. Each CDR3 is given with its conserved first and last residue. Fields, in order: clone size, J gene, D gene, V gene, CDR3 DNA, CDR3 protein. A D gene is named only where the DNA matches it firmly. Some rows have no size entry. The others give once, few or many, or a class for an expanded clone.

>-|TRBJ1-1|-|TRBV10-3
TGTGCCATCAGTATAAGGGAACAGGGATTGAACACTGAAGCTTTCTTT
CAISIREQGLNTEAFF
>few|TRBJ2-7|-|TRBV7-2
TGTGCCAGCAGCTTAGGCCCGGGGAACGAGCAGTACTTC
CASSLGPGNEQYF
>-|TRBJ2-1|TRBD2|TRBV19
TGTGCCAGTAGTACGCGACTAGCGGGAGGGATCAATGAGCAGTTCTTC
CASSTRLAGGINEQFF
>-|TRBJ2-7|TRBD1|TRBV11-2
TGTGCCAGCAGCTTAGACCCGGGACAGCGCGAGCAGTACTTC
CASSLDPGQREQYF
>-|TRBJ1-5|-|TRBV30
TGTGCCTGGAGAGCTGGAGTCAAGCCTAATCAGCCCCAGCATTTT
CAWRAGVKPNQPQHF
>-|TRBJ1-5|-|TRBV27
TGTGCCAGCAGTTTAACCCCCCCGACGGCGGTTGATAGCAATCAGCCCCAGCATTTT
CASSLTPPTAVDSNQPQHF
>once|TRBJ1-1|TRBD1|TRBV18
TGTGCCAGCTCTCGCGGGACAGGGGCTTTACAGAACACTGAAGCTTTCTTT
CASSRGTGALQNTEAFF
>-|TRBJ2-5|-|TRBV7-7
TGTGCCAGCAGCCCGGGGAGTCAAGAGACCCAGTACTTC
CASSPGSQETQYF
>once|TRBJ2-7|-|TRBV6-6
TGTGCCAGCAGTTACGGAGGCGAGCAGTACTTC
CASSYGGEQYF
>-|TRBJ1-5|TRBD1|TRBV3-1/TRBV3-2
TGTGCCAGCAGCCAAGGGGACAGGGGCGGCAATCAGCCCCAGCATTTT
CASSQGDRGGNQPQHF
>-|TRBJ2-1|TRBD1|TRBV11-3
TGTGCCAGCAGCTTAGGGACAGGGGGTTTCAATCTAGAGCAGTTCTTC
CASSLGTGGFNLEQFF
>-|TRBJ2-7|TRBD2|TRBV10-1
TGCGCCAGCAGCTCCGGGACTAGCGGGCCCTACGAGCAGTACTTC
CASSSGTSGPYEQYF
>-|TRBJ1-2|-|TRBV4-3
TGCGCCAGCAGCCATGGGAGGGACTTTTATAACTATGGCTACACCTTC
CASSHGRDFYNYGYTF
>-|TRBJ2-5|TRBD1|TRBV2
TGTGCCAGCAGTGTTGACAGGGTACAAGAGACCCAGTACTTC
CASSVDRVQETQYF
>-|TRBJ1-5|-|TRBV19
TGTGCCAGTACCGAGGGAGGGGCGTGGGGGGCTCAGCCCCAGCATTTT
CASTEGGAWGAQPQHF
>-|TRBJ2-1|TRBD1|TRBV10-3
TGTGCCACTTTAAACGGGGACAGGGAAGTAGTTGAGCAGTTCTTC
CATLNGDREVVEQFF
>-|TRBJ1-5|TRBD1|TRBV3-1/TRBV3-2
TGTGCCAGCAGCCAAGATTCAGTTCCCCAGGGGACAGGGCCCCAGCCCCAGCATTTT
CASSQDSVPQGTGPQPQHF
>-|TRBJ1-4|TRBD1|TRBV7-9
TGTGCCAGCAGCTTAAGCAGGGGGCTGTCGACTAATGAAAAACTGTTTTTT
CASSLSRGLSTNEKLFF
>-|TRBJ1-4|-|TRBV9
TGTGCCAGCTCCCCCGGGGGGACACTTACGTCCGAAAAACTGTTTTTT
CASSPGGTLTSEKLFF
>-|TRBJ2-1|TRBD1|TRBV18
TGTGCCAGCTCACAACGACAGGGCGACAATGAGCAGTTCTTC
CASSQRQGDNEQFF